These T cell receptor beta chains were read from a single sample in a study of Graves' ophthalmopathy and Graves' hyperthyroidism. TCRdb reanalysed the multiplex PCR reads using MiXCR and keeps one entry per CDR3 protein. The sample lists roughly 500,000 distinct CDR3 sequences; approximately 14% were seen once. The sample comprised blood. The source is a woman in her twenties or thirties with Graves' ophthalmopathy. CDR3s include the opening cysteine and the closing phenylalanine or tryptophan. The D gene is left open where the match is weak. Not all rows give a size; the values are once, few, many and, for expanded clones, a class.

>TRBJ1-2|TRBV12-3/TRBV12-4|-|-
TGTGCCAGCAGCCCGACGAGGGGAACTAACTATGGCTACACCTTC
CASSPTRGTNYGYTF
>TRBJ1-2|TRBV11-1|-|many
TGTGCCAGCAGCAGATCGAGCGGGGGGCGGGGCTATGGCTACACCTTC
CASSRSSGGRGYGYTF
>TRBJ1-1|TRBV28|-|many
TGTGCCAGCAGTTTACAGGGTTCTAGGACTGAAGCTTTCTTT
CASSLQGSRTEAFF
>TRBJ2-7|TRBV7-2|-|many
TGTGCCAGCAGCTATGACCGCTCCCGCTACGAGCAGTACTTC
CASSYDRSRYEQYF
>TRBJ1-2|TRBV6-1|-|many
TGTGCCAGCAGTGAACTCCAGGCGCGGGGCTATGGCTACACCTTC
CASSELQARGYGYTF
>TRBJ1-5|TRBV6-1|TRBD1|many
TGTGCCAGCAGTGAAGCGGGACAGGGCAGACTGCCCCAGCATTTT
CASSEAGQGRLPQHF
>TRBJ2-2|TRBV10-1|-|many
TGTGCCAGCAGCGCCGGGGCGAACACCGGGGAGCTGTTTTTT
CASSAGANTGELFF
>TRBJ2-2|TRBV5-1|-|many
TGCGCCAGCAGCTTGGATGGACCGAACACCGGGGAGCTGTTTTTT
CASSLDGPNTGELFF
>TRBJ1-1|TRBV28|-|many
TGTGCCAGCAGTTTGTGGAAAGGGAGCACTGAAGCTTTCTTT
CASSLWKGSTEAFF
>TRBJ1-2|TRBV20-1|TRBD1|-
TGCAGTGCCGAAACGACAGGGGCCCACTATGGCTACACCTTC
CSAETTGAHYGYTF
>TRBJ1-2|TRBV27|TRBD1|many
TGTGCCAGCAGTTCCATCCGGGACAGGCTCTATGGCTACACCTTC
CASSSIRDRLYGYTF
>TRBJ2-7|TRBV15|-|many
TGTGCCACCAGCAGAGGCACAGACTCCTACGAGCAGTACTTC
CATSRGTDSYEQYF
>TRBJ1-1|TRBV6-5|-|many
TGTGCCAGCAGTTACTTTCAGACCAACACTGAAGCTTTCTTT
CASSYFQTNTEAFF
>TRBJ2-7|TRBV18|-|-
TGTGCCAGCTCACCACCGGGTGGCCGCTACGAGCAGTACTTC
CASSPPGGRYEQYF
>TRBJ2-2|TRBV20-1|TRBD2|few
TGCAGTGCTAGAGATGAAAGGGGAGGGACCGGGGAGCTGTTTTTT
CSARDERGGTGELFF
>TRBJ2-5|TRBV7-2|-|many
TGTGCCAGCAGCTTCGAGACTAGGTTCGAGACCCAGTACTTC
CASSFETRFETQYF
>TRBJ2-5|TRBV28|TRBD2|many
TGTGCCAGCAGCTCCGGGACTAGCGGGCCTCAAGAGACCCAGTACTTC
CASSSGTSGPQETQYF
>TRBJ2-7|TRBV20-1|TRBD1|many
TGCAGTGCTCCTACAGGGGATTCCTACGAGCAGTACTTC
CSAPTGDSYEQYF
>TRBJ1-2|TRBV2|TRBD1|many
TGTGCCAGCAGTGCTCGACAGGGGGCGAGGACTAACTATGGCTACACCTTC
CASSARQGARTNYGYTF
>TRBJ2-7|TRBV4-2|-|-
TGTGCCAGCAGCCAAGAGGCGGGACCATATGGCGAGCAGTACTTC
CASSQEAGPYGEQYF
>TRBJ1-1|TRBV7-2|TRBD1|-
TGTGCCAGCAGCTACCGGGACAGCCCTCCGACGAGGGCTTTCTTT
CASSYRDSPPTRAFF
>TRBJ1-6|TRBV11-2|-|many
TGTGCCAGCAGCTTAGACCTGTATTCACCCCTCCACTTT
CASSLDLYSPLHF
>TRBJ1-2|TRBV12-3/TRBV12-4|TRBD1|-
TGTGCCAGCAGTCTGGACAGGGATGGTGACTATGGCTACACCTTC
CASSLDRDGDYGYTF
>TRBJ1-1|TRBV29-1|TRBD1|many
TGCAGCGTCACGGGACAGAAGAACACTGAAGCTTTCTTT
CSVTGQKNTEAFF
>TRBJ1-2|TRBV6-1|-|many
TGTGCCAGCAGGGAATGGGGGGGCTCTATGAACTATGGCTACACCTTC
CASREWGGSMNYGYTF
>TRBJ2-5|TRBV20-1|TRBD2|many
TGCAGTGGAGCTAGCGGGGGGCAAGAGACCCAGTACTTC
CSGASGGQETQYF
>TRBJ2-7|TRBV27|-|many
TGTGCCAGGGGACATAGGAGCTCCTACGAGCAGTACTTC
CARGHRSSYEQYF
>TRBJ1-3|TRBV7-2|-|few
TGTGCCAGCAGCTCAGGGGCCCCTGGAAACACCATATATTTT
CASSSGAPGNTIYF
>TRBJ1-2|TRBV30|TRBD1|-
TGTGCCTGTCAAGGGCGGCAGGGGGACCTCTATGGCTACACCTTC
CACQGRQGDLYGYTF
>TRBJ1-1|TRBV11-2|-|many
TGTGCCAGCAGCCTATTACTAGAGCCGGACACTGAAGCTTTCTTT
CASSLLLEPDTEAFF
>TRBJ2-7|TRBV30|TRBD1|-
TGTGCCTGGAGGGGGGACAGCTACGAGCAGTACTTC
CAWRGDSYEQYF
>TRBJ2-5|TRBV13|TRBD1|many
TGTGCCAGCAGCTCCCGACAGGGTGTAGGGGAGACCCAGTACTTC
CASSSRQGVGETQYF
>TRBJ1-1|TRBV12-3/TRBV12-4|-|-
TGTGCCAGCAGTTTTACACCCTGGGAAGCTTTCTTT
CASSFTPWEAFF
>TRBJ1-1|TRBV6-2/TRBV6-3|TRBD1|many
TGTGCCAGCAGCCCTTGGGGGACAGGGATATCTGAAGCTTTCTTT
CASSPWGTGISEAFF
>TRBJ2-7|TRBV7-9|-|-
TGTGCCAGCAGCGACCTAAGGGGGAGGGAGCAGTACTTC
CASSDLRGREQYF
>TRBJ2-7|TRBV27|-|many
TGTGCCAGCAGTTTCTCGGACACCCTCTACGAGCAGTACTTC
CASSFSDTLYEQYF
>TRBJ2-6|TRBV3-1|-|-
TGTGCCAGCAGCCTCGGGGCCAACGTCCTGACTTTC
CASSLGANVLTF
>TRBJ1-2|TRBV6-5|-|many
TGTGCCAGCAGTTATCTACCCAGGTCCTATGGCTACACCTTC
CASSYLPRSYGYTF
>TRBJ1-1|TRBV20-1|-|many
TGCAGTGCTTTTGAGGGGGGAAGAACTGAAGCTTTCTTT
CSAFEGGRTEAFF
>TRBJ2-3|TRBV29-1|-|few
TGCAGCGTGAACCAAGGGGTGGGCACAGATACGCAGTATTTT
CSVNQGVGTDTQYF
>TRBJ1-6|TRBV6-5|-|-
TGTGCCAGCAGTTCCCCGGAGGAGGGGTGGGCTTCACCCCTCCACTTT
CASSSPEEGWASPLHF
>TRBJ2-7|TRBV6-2/TRBV6-3|-|many
TGTGCCAGCCTCCTATCAACCTCCTACGAGCAGTACTTC
CASLLSTSYEQYF
>TRBJ1-1|TRBV12-3/TRBV12-4|-|many
TGTGCCAGCAGTTTGGGCGGGCGGGCGAACACTGAAGCTTTCTTT
CASSLGGRANTEAFF
>TRBJ2-7|TRBV28|-|many
TGTGCCAGCAGTCCTAGTTTTGGAGCCGCCTACGAGCAGTACTTC
CASSPSFGAAYEQYF
>TRBJ2-5|TRBV28|TRBD2|many
TGTGCCAGCACTAACATGGGACTAGCGGGAGCTCAAGAGACCCAGTACTTC
CASTNMGLAGAQETQYF
>TRBJ1-6|TRBV20-1|-|-
TGCAGTGCTAGATCCCAGGCCAATAATTCACCCCTCCACTTT
CSARSQANNSPLHF
>TRBJ1-2|TRBV12-3/TRBV12-4|-|many
TGTGCCAGCAGTTTACCGCCAGGGAGGTATGGCTACACCTTC
CASSLPPGRYGYTF
>TRBJ1-1|TRBV29-1|-|many
TGCAGCGTTGACGGCGGGGTCACTGAAGCTTTCTTT
CSVDGGVTEAFF
>TRBJ1-5|TRBV6-1|-|many
TGTGCCAGCAGTGAAGCGTGGAATCAGCCCCAGCATTTT
CASSEAWNQPQHF
>TRBJ1-2|TRBV12-3/TRBV12-4|-|many
TGTGCCAGCAGTCAGATCTCAGGGTATGGCTACACCTTC
CASSQISGYGYTF
>TRBJ2-5|TRBV2|TRBD2|many
TGTGCCAGCAGCTCCGGGACTACTTACGAGACCCAGTACTTC
CASSSGTTYETQYF
>TRBJ2-5|TRBV6-1|TRBD2|many
TGTGCCAGCAGTGAAGTAGCGGGGGGGCCCGTTGAGACCCAGTACTTC
CASSEVAGGPVETQYF
>TRBJ1-1|TRBV30|-|many
TGTGCCTGGGAGGCGGACACGAACACTGAAGCTTTCTTT
CAWEADTNTEAFF
>TRBJ2-5|TRBV28|TRBD1|many
TGTGCCAGCAGTTACTACCGGGACAGGGCGACAGAGACCCAGTACTTC
CASSYYRDRATETQYF
>TRBJ1-1|TRBV5-1|-|-
TGCGCCAGCAGCTCCGAGGACAGGAACACTGAAGCTTTCTTT
CASSSEDRNTEAFF
>TRBJ1-2|TRBV15|TRBD1|many
TGTGCCACCAGCATTGGGGGAACAGGGGCTTTCCCTGGCTACACCTTC
CATSIGGTGAFPGYTF
>TRBJ2-5|TRBV7-2|-|many
TGTGCCAGCAGCTTACTAGGCCCCCAGACCCAGTACTTC
CASSLLGPQTQYF
>TRBJ2-5|TRBV20-1|TRBD2|many
TGCAGTGCTAGATATCCTAGCGGGGGGTTGAGAGAGACCCAGTACTTC
CSARYPSGGLRETQYF
>TRBJ1-2|TRBV11-2|TRBD1|many
TGTGCCAGCAGCTTACAGACAGGGGGCGGTGTCTATGGCTACACCTTC
CASSLQTGGGVYGYTF